These 5 T cell receptor beta chains share one sample of origin, sequenced in a study of shared clonotypes between healthy human individuals. The assay was immunoSEQ multiplex PCR, and TCRdb's table has in-frame clones only and misses some. The table has a few million clones, just over 90% seen once; the top ten hold over 1.5%. Terminally differentiated effector memory CD45RA+ cells were excluded by CCR7 positive selection of CD45RO-negative cells. The sequenced sample consisted of naive CD8+ T cells from PBMCs. These receptors all come from a man aged 18 to 29 in good health. Some clones in this sample may be carry-over from other donors' samples.

The CDR3: CASSLYDRTPQHF. CDR3 DNA sequence: TGTGCCAGCAGTTTATATGACAGGACGCCCCAGCATTTT. The rearrangement uses TRBV27 and TRBJ1-5; possibly TRBD1 for D (6 bases). CDR1 and CDR2 (germline): MNHEY, SMNVEV (reference sequence). The CDR3 contains 13 residues. Trimming shortened V by 1 base and J by 9 bases, and 10 bases separated the two germline ends.

This sequence joins TRBV11-3 and TRBJ1-1; no clear D. Trimming stripped 2 bases from V and 4 bases from J, with 8 bases between. Germline assignment: CDR1 SGHNT and CDR2 YENEEA. This CDR3 has 13 residues. CDR3 residues: CASSLTASTEAFF. The CDR3 DNA sequence: TGTGCCAGCAGCTTAACAGCGAGCACTGAAGCTTTCTTT.

The V gene is TRBV7-8, the J gene TRBJ1-1, with D possibly being TRBD1 (6 bases). The CDR3 runs 16 residues. CDR1 and CDR2 from the germline V gene are SGHVS and FQNEAQ. V lost 1 base, J lost 3 bases, and 15 bases lay in between. DNA of the CDR3: TGTGCCAGCAGCTTAGAGCTGGTGGGGGCGGACACTGAAGCTTTCTTT. Translated: CASSLELVGADTEAFF.

The chain employs TRBV5-6 and TRBJ2-7; D is uncertain. The CDR3 extends over 14 amino acids. V shed 2 bases and J shed 2 bases, with 11 bases lying between them. CDR1 and CDR2 (germline): SGHDT, YYEEEE. The CDR3, as DNA: TGTGCCAGCAGCTTTGGTGGAACCCCCTACGAGCAGTACTTC. Its protein is CASSFGGTPYEQYF.

V and J are TRBV18 and TRBJ2-1, with 7 bases matching TRBD2. The J segment lost 4 bases and the V segment lost 2 bases, leaving 5 bases of the junction unmatched. The CDR3 is 15 amino acids. Germline loops: CDR1 KGHSH, CDR2 LQKENI. The CDR3 DNA reads TGTGCCAGCTCACCAGGGGGAGCGGGGTACAATGAGCAGTTCTTC. It encodes CASSPGGAGYNEQFF.